This T cell receptor (beta chain) was sequenced in a study of blood T cell repertoires in COVID-19. Only a few counts were recorded for this clone. TCRdb keeps only in-frame clones here, not all; method: immunoSEQ multiplex PCR. The data show over 300,000 clones, with approximately 82% seen just once and 1.2% held by the top ten. The CDR3 loop spans 14 amino acids. From germline, CDR1 is SGHKS and CDR2 YYEKEE (reference sequence). V lost 2 bases, J lost 5 bases, and 4 bases stayed unmatched. The receptor comes from a woman between 50 and 59 years old with acute or convalescent COVID-19. Material: peripheral blood. The chain recombines TRBV5-5 with TRBJ1-5, with 7 positions matching TRBD1. In nucleotides, the CDR3 is TGTGCCAGCAGCTTAGGACAGGTAGATCAGCCCCAGCATTTT. Translated: CASSLGQVDQPQHF. Variable domain in full (rest from reference TRBV5-5 and TRBJ1-5): DAGVTQSPTHLIKTRGQQVTLRCSPISGHKSVSWYQQVLGQGPQFIFQYYEKEERGRGNFPDRFSARQFPNYSSELNVNALLLGDSALYLCASSLGQVDQPQHFGDGTRLSIL.